This TCR beta chain came from a study of T-cell memory formation after mild COVID-19. Germline V gene sequence: CDR1 SGHTA, CDR2 FQGTGA. The CDR3 totals 13 residues. V lost 4 bases, J lost 15 bases, and 19 bases lay in between. Note on this clonotype: The antigen remains undetermined.

General observations from the study: Confirmation of SARS-CoV-2 specificity was lacking for second-wave clones peaking day 37. A second wave expanding day 15 to 37 was CD4+-biased; contracting clones were balanced.

Barcoded TCR alpha and TCR beta cDNA libraries with UMIs came from 5'RACE using constant-segment primers. A single record per CDR3 protein comes from TCRdb applying MiXCR to the 5' RACE reads. The table shows hundreds of thousands of distinct CDR3 sequences, with around 27% occurring only once. The chain joins TRBV7-3 to TRBJ2-1; no reliable D call. The origin of this receptor is an adult woman who had mild COVID-19 (a few samples of this study predate the infection). Cell type and time point are not known. Source material: PBMCs or a T cell subset sorted from them (not recorded which). The CDR3 DNA sequence: TGTGCCAGCAGCTCCACTCCTAGTTACGCCCCGTTCTTC. Protein product: CASSSTPSYAPFF.